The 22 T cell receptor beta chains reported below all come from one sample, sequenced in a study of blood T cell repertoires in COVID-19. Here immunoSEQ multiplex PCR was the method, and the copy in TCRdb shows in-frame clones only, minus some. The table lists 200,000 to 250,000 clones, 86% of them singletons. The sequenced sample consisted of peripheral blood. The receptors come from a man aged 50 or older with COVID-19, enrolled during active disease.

CDR3 protein: CASNPTGSYEQYF. The CDR3 DNA reads as TGTGCCAGCAACCCGACAGGTTCCTACGAGCAGTACTTC. The rearrangement links TRBV12-3 or TRBV12-4 to TRBJ2-7, with D possibly being TRBD1 (6 bases). V was cut by 7 bases and J by 1 base, with 11 bases left in between. This CDR3 has 13 amino acids.

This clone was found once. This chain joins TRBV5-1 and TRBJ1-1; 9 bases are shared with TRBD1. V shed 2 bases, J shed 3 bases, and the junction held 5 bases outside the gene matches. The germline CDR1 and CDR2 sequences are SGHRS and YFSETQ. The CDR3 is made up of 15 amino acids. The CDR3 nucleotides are TGCGCCAGCAGCTTCGGGGACAGGGCGGACACTGAAGCTTTCTTT. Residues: CASSFGDRADTEAFF.

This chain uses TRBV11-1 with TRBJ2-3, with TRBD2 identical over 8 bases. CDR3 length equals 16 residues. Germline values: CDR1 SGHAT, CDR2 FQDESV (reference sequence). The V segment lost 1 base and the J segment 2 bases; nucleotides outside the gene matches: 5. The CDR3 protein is CASSLGREVVTDTQYF. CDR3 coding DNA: TGTGCCAGCAGCTTAGGGCGGGAGGTGGTCACAGATACGCAGTATTTT.

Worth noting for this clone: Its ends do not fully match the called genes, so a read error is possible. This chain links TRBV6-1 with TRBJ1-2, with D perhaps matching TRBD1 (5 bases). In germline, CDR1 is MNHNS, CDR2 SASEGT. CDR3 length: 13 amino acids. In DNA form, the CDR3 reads TGTGCCAGCAGAGAAGCGGGGCCCTATGGCTACACCTTC. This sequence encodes CASREAGPYGYTF.

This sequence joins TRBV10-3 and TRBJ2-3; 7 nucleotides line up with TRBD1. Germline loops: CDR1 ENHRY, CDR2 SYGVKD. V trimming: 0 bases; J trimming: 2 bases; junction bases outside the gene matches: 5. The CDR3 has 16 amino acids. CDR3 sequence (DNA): TGTGCCATCAGTGAGTCGAGGGGACAGCTCACAGATACGCAGTATTTT. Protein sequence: CAISESRGQLTDTQYF.

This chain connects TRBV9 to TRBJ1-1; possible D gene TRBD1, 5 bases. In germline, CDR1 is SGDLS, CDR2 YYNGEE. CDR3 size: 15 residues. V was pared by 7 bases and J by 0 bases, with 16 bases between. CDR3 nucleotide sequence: TGTGCCAGCTCAACGGGGGGTGAGCTGAACACTGAAGCTTTCTTT. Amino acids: CASSTGGELNTEAFF.

In DNA form, the CDR3 reads TGTGCCAGCAGCCAACAGGGGAGTCAGCCCCAGCATTTT. Its protein product is CASSQQGSQPQHF. The rearrangement uses TRBV7-6 and TRBJ1-5; 7 bases align to TRBD1. V trimming: 5 bases; J trimming: 6 bases; junction bases outside the gene matches: 4. From germline, CDR1 is SGHVS and CDR2 FNYEAQ. The CDR3 consists of 13 residues.

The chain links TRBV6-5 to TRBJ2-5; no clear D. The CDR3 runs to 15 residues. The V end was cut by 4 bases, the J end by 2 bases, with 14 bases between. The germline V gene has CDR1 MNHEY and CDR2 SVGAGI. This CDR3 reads CASSWSAQLQETQYF. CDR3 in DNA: TGTGCCAGCAGTTGGAGCGCCCAATTACAAGAGACCCAGTACTTC.

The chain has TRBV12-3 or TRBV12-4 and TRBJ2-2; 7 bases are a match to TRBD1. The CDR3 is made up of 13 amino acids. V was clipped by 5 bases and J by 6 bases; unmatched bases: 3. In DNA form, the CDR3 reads TGTGCCAGCAGTCTGCAGGGGGCCGGGGAGCTGTTTTTT. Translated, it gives CASSLQGAGELFF.

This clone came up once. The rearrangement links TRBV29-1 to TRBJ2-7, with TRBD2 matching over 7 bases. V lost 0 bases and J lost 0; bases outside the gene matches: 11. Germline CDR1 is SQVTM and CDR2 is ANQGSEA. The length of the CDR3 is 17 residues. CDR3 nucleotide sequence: TGCAGCGTTGAAGAACCTACGGGGCGGGAGAACTCCTACGAGCAGTACTTC. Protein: CSVEEPTGRENSYEQYF.

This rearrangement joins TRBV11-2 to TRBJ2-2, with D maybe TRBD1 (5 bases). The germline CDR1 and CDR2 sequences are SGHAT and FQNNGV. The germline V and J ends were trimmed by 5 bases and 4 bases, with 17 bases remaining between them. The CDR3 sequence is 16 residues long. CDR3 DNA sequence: TGTGCCAGCAGCCAGAGGTATCCAGGGTCCACCGGGGAGCTGTTTTTT. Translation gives CASSQRYPGSTGELFF.

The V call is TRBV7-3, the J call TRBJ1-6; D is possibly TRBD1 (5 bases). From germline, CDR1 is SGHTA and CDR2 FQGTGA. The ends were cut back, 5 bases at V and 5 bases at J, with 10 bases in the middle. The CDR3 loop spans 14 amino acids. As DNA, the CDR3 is TGTGCCAGCAGCGCGGGGCAAAATAATTCACCCCTCCACTTT. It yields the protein CASSAGQNNSPLHF. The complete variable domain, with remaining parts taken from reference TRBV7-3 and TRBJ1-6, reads GAGVSQTPSNKVTEKGKYVELRCDPISGHTALYWYRQSLGQGPEFLIYFQGTGAADDSGLPNDRFFAVRPEGSVSTLKIQRTERGDSAVYLCASSAGQNNSPLHFGNGTRLTVT.

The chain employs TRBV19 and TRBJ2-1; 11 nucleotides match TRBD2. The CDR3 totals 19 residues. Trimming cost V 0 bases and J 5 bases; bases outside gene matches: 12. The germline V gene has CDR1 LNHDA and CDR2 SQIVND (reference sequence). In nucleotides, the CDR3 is TGTGCCAGTAGTATAGATCTTGGAGTAGCGGGAGGGTATGACAATGAGCAGTTCTTC. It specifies CASSIDLGVAGGYDNEQFF. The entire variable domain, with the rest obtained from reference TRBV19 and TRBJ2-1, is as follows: DGGITQSPKYLFRKEGQNVTLSCEQNLNHDAMYWYRQDPGQGLRLIYYSQIVNDFQKGDIAEGYSVSREKKESFPLTVTSAQKNPTAFYLCASSIDLGVAGGYDNEQFFGPGTRLTVL.

CDR3 amino acids: CASSVMTGGSGYTF. In DNA form, the CDR3 reads TGTGCCAGCAGCGTCATGACAGGGGGCAGTGGCTACACCTTC. The V gene is TRBV9, the J gene TRBJ1-2; 10 positions match TRBD1. The CDR3 runs to 14 residues. Unmatched junction bases numbered 5, after V lost 2 bases and J lost 7 bases. Germline lookup yields CDR1 SGDLS and CDR2 YYNGEE.

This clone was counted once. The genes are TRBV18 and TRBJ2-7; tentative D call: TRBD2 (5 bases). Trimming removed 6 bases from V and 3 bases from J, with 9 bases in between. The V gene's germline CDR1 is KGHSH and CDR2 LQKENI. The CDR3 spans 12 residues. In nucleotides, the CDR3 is TGTGCCAGCTCCCCGGGGAGCTACGAGCAGTACTTC. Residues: CASSPGSYEQYF.

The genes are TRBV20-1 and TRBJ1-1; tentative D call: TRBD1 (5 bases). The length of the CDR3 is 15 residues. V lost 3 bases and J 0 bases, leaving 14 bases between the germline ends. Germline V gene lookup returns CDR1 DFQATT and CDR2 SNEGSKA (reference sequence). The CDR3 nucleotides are TGCAGTGCTAGTTCTGTAGGGGCATTGAACACTGAAGCTTTCTTT. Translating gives CSASSVGALNTEAFF.

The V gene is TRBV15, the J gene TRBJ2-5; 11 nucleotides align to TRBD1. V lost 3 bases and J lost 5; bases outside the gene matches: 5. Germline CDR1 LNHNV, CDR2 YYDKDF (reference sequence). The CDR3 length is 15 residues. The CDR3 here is CATSSGQGARETQYF. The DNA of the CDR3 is TGTGCCACCAGCAGTGGACAGGGGGCCCGGGAGACCCAGTACTTC.

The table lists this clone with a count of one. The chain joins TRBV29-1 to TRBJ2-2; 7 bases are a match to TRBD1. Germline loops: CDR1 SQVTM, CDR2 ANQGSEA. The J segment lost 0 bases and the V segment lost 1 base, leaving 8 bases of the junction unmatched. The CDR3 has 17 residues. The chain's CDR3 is CSVEVFGRGTNTGELFF. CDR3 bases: TGCAGCGTTGAAGTTTTCGGCAGGGGGACGAACACCGGGGAGCTGTTTTTT.

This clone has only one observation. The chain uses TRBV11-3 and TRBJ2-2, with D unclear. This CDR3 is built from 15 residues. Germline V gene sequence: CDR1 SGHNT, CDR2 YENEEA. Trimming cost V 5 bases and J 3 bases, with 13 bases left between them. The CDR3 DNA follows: TGTGCCAGCAGCCCGAGGTTCGGTTACACCGGGGAGCTGTTTTTT. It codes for CASSPRFGYTGELFF.

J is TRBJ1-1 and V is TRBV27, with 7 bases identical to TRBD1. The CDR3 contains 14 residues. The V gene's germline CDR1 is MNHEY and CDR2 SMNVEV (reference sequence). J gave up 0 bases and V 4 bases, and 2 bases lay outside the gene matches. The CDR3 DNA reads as TGTGCCAGCAGTTATACAGGGGTGAACACTGAAGCTTTCTTT. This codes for CASSYTGVNTEAFF.

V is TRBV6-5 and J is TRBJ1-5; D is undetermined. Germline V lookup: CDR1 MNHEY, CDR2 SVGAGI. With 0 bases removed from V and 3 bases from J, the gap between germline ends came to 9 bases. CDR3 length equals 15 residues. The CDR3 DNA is TGTGCCAGCAGTTACTCGGGTGCGGACAATCAGCCCCAGCATTTT. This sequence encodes CASSYSGADNQPQHF.

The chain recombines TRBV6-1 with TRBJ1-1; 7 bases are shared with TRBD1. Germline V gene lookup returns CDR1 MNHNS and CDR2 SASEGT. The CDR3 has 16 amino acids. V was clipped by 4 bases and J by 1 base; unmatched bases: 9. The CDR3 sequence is CASSATWNRGNTEAFF. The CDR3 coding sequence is TGTGCCAGCAGTGCAACTTGGAACAGGGGGAACACTGAAGCTTTCTTT.